Detailed here is one T cell receptor beta chain. Trimming cost V 0 bases and J 6 bases, with 9 bases left between them. The CDR3 is 13 amino acids. CDR1 is MNHEY, CDR2 SMNVEV, per germline (reference sequence). The data were taken from a study of OX40 agonist ivuxolimab in advanced cancers. Across the whole study: Mean age approximately 59 years, range roughly 20 to 85; 82.7% male.

Data came from immunoSEQ multiplex PCR; TCRdb stores just in-frame clones and leaves some out. Of approximately 70,000 clones in the sample, 87% were seen once. The V call is TRBV27, the J call TRBJ2-7, with D maybe TRBD1 (6 bases). The receptor's source is an adult with an advanced solid tumor such as melanoma, head and neck, liver or kidney cancer. The starting material was CD4+ or CD8+ T cells sorted from blood, obtained in a trial of the OX40 agonist ivuxolimab. CDR3 loop: CASSLSRGGEQYF. As DNA, the CDR3 is TGTGCCAGCAGTTTATCCAGGGGCGGCGAGCAGTACTTC.